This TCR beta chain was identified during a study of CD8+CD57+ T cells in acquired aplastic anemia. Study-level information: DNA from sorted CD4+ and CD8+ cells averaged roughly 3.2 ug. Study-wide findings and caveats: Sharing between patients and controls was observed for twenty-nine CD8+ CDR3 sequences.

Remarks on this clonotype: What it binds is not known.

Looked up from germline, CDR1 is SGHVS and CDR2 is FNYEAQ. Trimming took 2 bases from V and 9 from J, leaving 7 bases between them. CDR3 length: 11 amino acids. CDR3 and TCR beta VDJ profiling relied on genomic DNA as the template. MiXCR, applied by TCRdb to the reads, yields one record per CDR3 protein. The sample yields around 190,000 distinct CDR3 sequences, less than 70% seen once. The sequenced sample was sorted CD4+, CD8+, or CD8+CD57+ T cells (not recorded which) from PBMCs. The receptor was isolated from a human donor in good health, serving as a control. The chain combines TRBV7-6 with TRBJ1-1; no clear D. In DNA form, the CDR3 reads TGTGCCAGCAGCTTACGAGGGAAAGCTTTCTTT. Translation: CASSLRGKAFF.